Sequencing of this TCR beta chain was carried out in a study of blood T cell repertoires in COVID-19. Study background: Samples representing acute and convalescent COVID-19 were sourced from the United States, Italy and Spain.

The table came from immunoSEQ multiplex PCR; TCRdb's copy has only in-frame clones and leaves some out. The sample lists roughly 76,000 clones, around 78% occurring once. Sequencing input: peripheral blood. This TCR came from a human donor in a cohort sampled during active COVID-19.

The CDR3 region is CASSLAAGGGQPQHF. The CDR3 bases are TGTGCCAGCAGCTTGGCGGCAGGGGGCGGTCAGCCCCAGCATTTT. V is TRBV5-5 and J is TRBJ1-5; 8 bases line up with TRBD1. The germline CDR1 and CDR2 sequences are SGHKS and YYEKEE (reference sequence). The junction had 5 bases not matched to a gene; V was cut back by 0 bases and J by 6 bases. This CDR3 has 15 amino acids.